These 25 T cell receptor beta chains originate from one sample sequenced in a study of multiple sclerosis patients with progressive multifocal leukoencephalopathy. Sequencing was performed with immunoSEQ multiplex PCR; in TCRdb, only in-frame clones are kept and a portion is missing. The repertoire holds approximately 27,000 clones, with 85% to 90% as singletons. Time point noted: time of PML onset. The specimen comprised PBMCs, sampled from a patient treated with natalizumab. The receptors were gathered from a woman in her 30s with progressive multifocal leukoencephalopathy.

This clone was seen a handful of times. The chain joins TRBV2 to TRBJ2-3; maybe TRBD2 (6 bases). Germline values: CDR1 SNHLY, CDR2 FYNNEI. CDR3 length: 15 amino acids. Trimming took 2 bases from V and 6 from J, leaving 15 bases between them. The CDR3 is CASSEWRTRGDTQYF. The CDR3 DNA reads as TGTGCCAGCAGTGAATGGCGCACCCGGGGGGATACGCAGTATTTT.

V is TRBV30 and J is TRBJ1-2; tentatively, D is TRBD1 (6 bases). V lost 3 bases and J 4 bases, leaving 15 bases between the germline ends. Per the germline V gene, CDR1 is GTSNPN and CDR2 is SVGIG (reference sequence). The CDR3 runs 14 residues. DNA of the CDR3: TGTGCCTGGAGGGTACAGGGTCTTTTCTATGGCTACACCTTC. Its protein product is CAWRVQGLFYGYTF.

The chain recombines TRBV6-5 with TRBJ1-6, with 12 bases that match TRBD1. With V trimmed by 4 bases and J by 14 bases, 6 bases remained unmatched. The CDR3 spans 14 residues. Germline CDR1 reads MNHEY; CDR2 reads SVGAGI. CDR3 in DNA: TGTGCCAGCAGTTCCGGGACAGGGGGCGAGGCCCTCCACTTT. It yields the protein CASSSGTGGEALHF.

The rearrangement uses TRBV7-2 and TRBJ2-6; tentative D call: TRBD1 (6 bases). Deletions cut 3 bases from V and 0 bases from J, with 9 bases between. Germline V gene data show CDR1 as SGHTA and CDR2 as FQGNSA. This CDR3 is 16 amino acids long. DNA of the CDR3: TGTGCCAGCAGCTTTGGACAGCCCTCTGGGGCCAACGTCCTGACTTTC. Its protein product is CASSFGQPSGANVLTF.

This sequence joins TRBV5-6 and TRBJ2-1; D remains unclear. The CDR3 covers 17 residues. Germline V lookup: CDR1 SGHDT, CDR2 YYEEEE. V dropped 1 base and J dropped 6 bases, with 20 bases sitting between them. The CDR3 bases are TGTGCCAGCAGCTTGTATGGAATTAGTTGGGAACTCAATGAGCAGTTCTTC. Amino acid sequence: CASSLYGISWELNEQFF.

The chain combines TRBV4-2 with TRBJ1-4, with 8 bases identical to TRBD1. The V and J ends lost 1 base and 5 bases, in that order; junction bases with no gene match: 3. This CDR3 is 15 amino acids long. Germline CDR1 reads LGHNA; CDR2 reads YNFKEQ. The CDR3 is CASSQGTGLNEKLFF. CDR3 bases: TGTGCCAGCAGCCAAGGGACAGGGCTAAATGAAAAACTGTTTTTT.

The rearrangement links TRBV27 to TRBJ1-5; weak D call: TRBD1 (5 bases). The ends were cut back, 5 bases at V and 9 bases at J, with 17 bases in the middle. Germline V gene lookup returns CDR1 MNHEY and CDR2 SMNVEV (reference sequence). CDR3 length: 14 residues. This chain's CDR3 is CASSQNQGLGPQHF. CDR3 in DNA: TGTGCCAGCAGTCAAAACCAGGGTTTGGGGCCCCAGCATTTT.

The chain uses TRBV6-1 and TRBJ1-3; no clear D gene. Germline V gene data show CDR1 as MNHNS and CDR2 as SASEGT. The germline V and J ends were trimmed by 2 bases and 1 base, with 15 bases remaining between them. This CDR3 is 17 amino acids long. The CDR3 loop reads CASSERWIELSGNTIYF. The CDR3 DNA sequence: TGTGCCAGCAGTGAACGATGGATAGAGCTATCTGGAAACACCATATATTTT.

The chain is built from TRBV29-1 and TRBJ2-5; the D is unclear. The CDR3 runs 13 residues. Germline CDR1 reads SQVTM; CDR2 reads ANQGSEA. V was cut by 4 bases and J by 1 base, with 10 bases left in between. CDR3 coding DNA: TGCAGCGTTGCGACACGGCTCCAAGAGACCCAGTACTTC. Translating it yields CSVATRLQETQYF.

V gene TRBV6-4 combines with J gene TRBJ2-1; 10 nucleotides align to TRBD1. With V trimmed by 6 bases and J by 8 bases, 7 bases remained unmatched. The CDR3 consists of 14 residues. Per the germline V gene, CDR1 is MRHNA and CDR2 is SNTAGT. The DNA for the CDR3 is TGTGCCAGCAGCGGACAGGGGGGTCTCGATGAGCAGTTCTTC. Its translation: CASSGQGGLDEQFF.

This clone showed up just a few times. Other DNA variants within this sample encode the same CDR3. CDR3: CASSEATGGVQETQYF. CDR3 coding DNA: TGTGCCAGCAGTGAAGCAACGGGAGGGGTCCAAGAGACCCAGTACTTC. The chain recombines TRBV6-1 with TRBJ2-5; 8 nucleotides match TRBD2. V lost 0 bases and J lost 1; bases outside the gene matches: 4. This CDR3 comprises 16 residues. Germline-derived CDR1 and CDR2 are MNHNS and SASEGT.

Here the CDR3 reads CASSQDNRVWDSPLHF. As DNA, the CDR3 is TGCGCCAGCAGCCAGGACAACAGGGTTTGGGATTCACCCCTCCACTTT. The chain carries TRBV4-1 and TRBJ1-6; weak D call: TRBD1 (6 bases). V lost 3 bases, J lost 8 bases, and 17 bases lay in between. CDR1 is MGHRA, CDR2 YSYEKL, per germline. This CDR3 comprises 16 residues.

This clone was picked up one time. This chain links TRBV6-5 with TRBJ1-2; TRBD1 matches at 7 bases. The V and J ends lost 6 bases and 3 bases, in that order; junction bases with no gene match: 4. CDR3 length: 13 amino acids. Germline V gene data show CDR1 as MNHEY and CDR2 as SVGAGI. The CDR3 region is CASRDRDDYGYTF. The CDR3 DNA is TGTGCCAGCAGAGACAGGGATGACTATGGCTACACCTTC.

The chain recombines TRBV7-3 with TRBJ2-2, with 9 bases lining up with TRBD2. V was clipped by 5 bases and J by 0 bases; unmatched bases: 4. The CDR3 runs 16 residues. The germline gives CDR1 SGHTA, CDR2 FQGTGA. The CDR3: CASSPGTSTNTGELFF. In DNA, the CDR3 is TGTGCCAGCAGCCCAGGGACTAGCACGAACACCGGGGAGCTGTTTTTT.

The rearrangement joins TRBV4-3 to TRBJ2-3, with unresolved D. The CDR3 sequence is 15 residues long. Germline values: CDR1 LGHNA, CDR2 YSLEER. The V end was cut by 4 bases, the J end by 4 bases, with 15 bases between. The CDR3 protein is CASSPTQTTSDTQYF. DNA of the CDR3: TGCGCCAGCAGCCCAACTCAAACTACTTCAGATACGCAGTATTTT.

This clone appeared once. V usage is TRBV30 and J usage is TRBJ1-2, with TRBD1 identical over 7 bases. CDR3 size: 12 residues. CDR1 and CDR2 from the germline V gene are GTSNPN and SVGIG (reference sequence). V lost 6 bases, J lost 8 bases, and 9 bases stayed unmatched. CDR3 sequence: CACRQGGGGYTF. The CDR3 nucleotides are TGTGCCTGCCGACAGGGAGGCGGGGGCTACACCTTC.

The chain carries TRBV2 and TRBJ2-7, with D perhaps TRBD1 (6 bases). CDR3 length equals 14 residues. V lost 4 bases, J lost 2 bases, and 12 bases lay in between. Per germline, CDR1 SNHLY and CDR2 FYNNEI. In DNA form, the CDR3 reads TGTGCCAGCAGTGCAACAGGGACCCCCTACGAGCAGTACTTC. It codes for CASSATGTPYEQYF.

Turning to this clone: One end of the junction is discordant with germline, which a read error may explain. The rearrangement uses TRBV5-8 and TRBJ2-1, with D hard to call. The V gene's germline CDR1 is SGHTS and CDR2 YDEGEE. The CDR3 has 16 amino acids. The CDR3 loop reads CASSLTLGISYNGQFF. As DNA, the CDR3 is TGTGCCAGCAGCCTAACACTCGGTATCTCCTACAATGGGCAGTTCTTC.

This chain's CDR3 is CATRGATGNTGELFF. DNA for the CDR3: TGTGCCACAAGGGGAGCGACTGGGAACACCGGGGAGCTGTTTTTT. The gene calls are TRBV6-6 and TRBJ2-2; D could derive from TRBD1 or TRBD2 (5 bases each). The CDR3 has 15 residues. The ends were cut back, 10 bases at V and 1 base at J, with 16 bases in the middle. Germline loops: CDR1 MNHNY, CDR2 SVGAGI (reference sequence).

The rearrangement joins TRBV4-1 to TRBJ1-2; a weak D match, TRBD1 (5 bases). V shed 2 bases and J shed 4 bases, with 14 bases lying between them. Germline V gene data show CDR1 as MGHRA and CDR2 as YSYEKL. The CDR3 consists of 15 residues. The DNA for the CDR3 is TGCGCCAGCAGCCAACCGGGCAGGGATGCCTATGGCTACACCTTC. Translated, it gives CASSQPGRDAYGYTF.

J is TRBJ2-3 and V is TRBV5-1; D might be TRBD1 (5 bases). CDR1 and CDR2 from the germline V gene are SGHRS and YFSETQ. Trimming shortened V by 0 bases and J by 4 bases, and 9 bases separated the two germline ends. This CDR3 comprises 14 residues. The CDR3 DNA reads TGCGCCAGCAGCTTGGACCCAGGGCCAGATACGCAGTATTTT. As protein: CASSLDPGPDTQYF.

The genes are TRBV30 and TRBJ2-5, with a possible D match to TRBD2 (5 bases). Germline loops: CDR1 GTSNPN, CDR2 SVGIG (reference sequence). The CDR3 spans 17 residues. V was shortened by 0 bases and J by 5 bases, with 22 bases between the two germline ends. The CDR3 bases are TGTGCCTGGAGTGTACAAGGGTGGCGGAGCCCGGGGGAGACCCAGTACTTC. This sequence encodes CAWSVQGWRSPGETQYF.

J is TRBJ2-3 and V is TRBV19; D may be TRBD1 (6 bases). This CDR3 spans 15 amino acids. Trimming pared 1 base from V and 2 bases from J, leaving 10 bases between. In germline, CDR1 is LNHDA, CDR2 SQIVND (reference sequence). DNA of the CDR3: TGTGCCAGTAGTATAGGCAGGGGACCCACAGATACGCAGTATTTT. Amino acid sequence: CASSIGRGPTDTQYF. Full variable domain (rest looked up from reference TRBV19 and TRBJ2-3): DGGITQSPKYLFRKEGQNVTLSCEQNLNHDAMYWYRQDPGQGLRLIYYSQIVNDFQKGDIAEGYSVSREKKESFPLTVTSAQKNPTAFYLCASSIGRGPTDTQYFGPGTRLTVL.

The chain's CDR3 is CASSPGLAGVEQFF. The CDR3 coding sequence is TGTGCCAGCTCACCAGGGCTAGCGGGAGTTGAGCAGTTCTTC. This rearrangement joins TRBV18 to TRBJ2-1; 10 positions match TRBD2. The V gene's germline CDR1 is KGHSH and CDR2 LQKENI. This CDR3 comprises 14 residues. V gave up 2 bases and J gave up 9 bases; unmatched junction bases: 4.

The chain couples TRBV6-6 to TRBJ2-5; TRBD2 might be the D (6 bases). V was shortened by 4 bases and J by 11 bases, with 20 bases between the two germline ends. This CDR3 comprises 14 residues. CDR1 is MNHNY, CDR2 SVGAGI, per germline (reference sequence). CDR3 sequence: CASSSSGVLGEQYF. The DNA of the CDR3 is TGTGCCAGCAGTTCCTCGGGGGTCCTTGGGGAGCAGTACTTC.